Described below is a single T cell receptor beta chain sequence and its context. The data were taken from a study of blood T cell repertoires in COVID-19. For the study at large: Specimens from acute and convalescent COVID-19 originated in the United States, Italy and Spain. T cells, B-cell-depleted T cells, or PBMCs supplied cDNA or gDNA.

This CDR3 comprises 19 residues. Germline assignment: CDR1 MNHEY and CDR2 SMNVEV (reference sequence). Trimming shortened V by 4 bases and J by 0 bases, and 19 bases separated the two germline ends. Original methodology: Amplifying reference gene primers gave estimates of nucleated cell counts. Only in-frame clones appear in the TCRdb table, and some are missing; sequencing was by immunoSEQ multiplex PCR. That table gives V, J and clone size, and the DNA gave D and trimming. The table has roughly 90,000 clones, roughly 90% seen once. Sequenced: peripheral blood. V and J are TRBV27 and TRBJ2-6; possibly TRBD1 for D (5 bases). The sequence derives from a man between 45 and 60 years old with acute or convalescent COVID-19. CDR3 amino acids: CASSSYGLLDSSGANVLTF. In nucleotides, the CDR3 is TGTGCCAGCAGTTCTTATGGCCTCCTCGACAGCTCTGGGGCCAACGTCCTGACTTTC.